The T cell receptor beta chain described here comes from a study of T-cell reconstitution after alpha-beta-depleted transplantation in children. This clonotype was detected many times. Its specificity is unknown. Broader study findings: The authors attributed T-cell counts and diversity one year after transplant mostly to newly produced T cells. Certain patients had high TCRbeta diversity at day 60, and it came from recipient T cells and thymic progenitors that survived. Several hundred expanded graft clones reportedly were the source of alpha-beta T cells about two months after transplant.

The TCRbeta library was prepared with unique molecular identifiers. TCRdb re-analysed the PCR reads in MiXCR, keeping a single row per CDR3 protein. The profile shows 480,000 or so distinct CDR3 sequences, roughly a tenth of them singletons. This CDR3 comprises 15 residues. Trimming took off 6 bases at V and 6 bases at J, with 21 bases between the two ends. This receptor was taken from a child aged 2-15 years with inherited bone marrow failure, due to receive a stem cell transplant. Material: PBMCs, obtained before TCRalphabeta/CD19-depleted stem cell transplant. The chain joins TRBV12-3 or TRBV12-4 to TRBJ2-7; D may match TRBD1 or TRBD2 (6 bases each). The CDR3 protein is CASSQEGGLTREQYF. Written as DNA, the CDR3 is TGTGCCAGCAGCCAAGAGGGGGGTTTGACGCGCGAGCAGTACTTC.